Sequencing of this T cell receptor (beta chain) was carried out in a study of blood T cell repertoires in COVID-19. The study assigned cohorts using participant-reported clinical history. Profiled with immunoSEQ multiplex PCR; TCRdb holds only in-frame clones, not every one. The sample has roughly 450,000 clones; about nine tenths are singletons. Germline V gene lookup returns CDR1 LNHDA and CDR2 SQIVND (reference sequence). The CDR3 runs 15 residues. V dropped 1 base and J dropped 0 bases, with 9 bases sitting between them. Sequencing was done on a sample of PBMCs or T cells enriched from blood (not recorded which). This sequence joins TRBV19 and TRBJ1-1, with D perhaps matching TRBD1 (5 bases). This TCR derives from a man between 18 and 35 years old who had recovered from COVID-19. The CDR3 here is CASSIGQTLNTEAFF. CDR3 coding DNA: TGTGCCAGTAGTATAGGACAGACCCTGAACACTGAAGCTTTCTTT.